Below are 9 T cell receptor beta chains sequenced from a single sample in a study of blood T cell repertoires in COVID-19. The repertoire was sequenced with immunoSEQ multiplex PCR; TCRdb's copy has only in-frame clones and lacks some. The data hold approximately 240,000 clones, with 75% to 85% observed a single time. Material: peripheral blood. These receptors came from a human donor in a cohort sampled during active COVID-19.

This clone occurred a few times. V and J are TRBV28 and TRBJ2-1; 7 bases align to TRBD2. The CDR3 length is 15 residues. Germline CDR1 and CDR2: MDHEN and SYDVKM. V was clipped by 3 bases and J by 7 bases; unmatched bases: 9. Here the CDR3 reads CASSFGEGSLNEQFF. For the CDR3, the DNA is TGTGCCAGCAGTTTTGGGGAGGGTAGTTTGAATGAGCAGTTCTTC.

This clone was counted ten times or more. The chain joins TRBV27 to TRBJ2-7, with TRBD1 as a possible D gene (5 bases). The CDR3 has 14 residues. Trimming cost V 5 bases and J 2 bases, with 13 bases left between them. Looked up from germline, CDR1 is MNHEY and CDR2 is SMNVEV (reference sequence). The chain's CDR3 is CASSPADRAYEQYF. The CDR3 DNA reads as TGTGCCAGCAGTCCCGCCGACAGAGCCTACGAGCAGTACTTC.

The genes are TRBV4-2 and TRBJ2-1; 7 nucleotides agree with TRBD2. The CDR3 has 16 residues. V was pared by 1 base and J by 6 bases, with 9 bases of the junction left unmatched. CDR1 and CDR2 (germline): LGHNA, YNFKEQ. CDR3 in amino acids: CASSQVREGLFNEQFF. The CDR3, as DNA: TGTGCCAGCAGCCAAGTGAGGGAGGGCCTTTTCAATGAGCAGTTCTTC.

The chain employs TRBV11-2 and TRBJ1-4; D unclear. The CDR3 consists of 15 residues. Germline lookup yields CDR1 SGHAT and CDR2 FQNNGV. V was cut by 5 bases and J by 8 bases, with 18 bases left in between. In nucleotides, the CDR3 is TGTGCCAGCAGCCCTGCGGGTTTTACCGGGGAAAAACTGTTTTTT. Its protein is CASSPAGFTGEKLFF.

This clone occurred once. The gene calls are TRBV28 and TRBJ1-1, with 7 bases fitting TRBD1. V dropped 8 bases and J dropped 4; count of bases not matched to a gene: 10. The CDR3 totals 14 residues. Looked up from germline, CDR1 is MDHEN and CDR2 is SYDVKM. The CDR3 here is CASRLSGQFTEAFF. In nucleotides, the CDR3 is TGTGCCAGCCGACTTTCGGGACAGTTCACTGAAGCTTTCTTT.

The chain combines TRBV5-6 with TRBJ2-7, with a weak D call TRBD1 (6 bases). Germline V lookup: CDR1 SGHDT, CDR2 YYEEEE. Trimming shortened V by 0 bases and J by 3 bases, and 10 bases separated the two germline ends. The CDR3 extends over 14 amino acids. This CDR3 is CASSLVQGYYEQYF. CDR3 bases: TGTGCCAGCAGCTTGGTACAGGGATACTACGAGCAGTACTTC.

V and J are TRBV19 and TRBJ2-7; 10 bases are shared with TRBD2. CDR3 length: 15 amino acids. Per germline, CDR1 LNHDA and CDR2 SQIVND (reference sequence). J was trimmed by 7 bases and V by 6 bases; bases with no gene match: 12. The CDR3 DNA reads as TGTGCCAGTAGCCCGGGACTAGCGCCCCAAGGGGAGCAGTACTTC. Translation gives CASSPGLAPQGEQYF. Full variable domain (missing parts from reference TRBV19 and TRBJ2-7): DGGITQSPKYLFRKEGQNVTLSCEQNLNHDAMYWYRQDPGQGLRLIYYSQIVNDFQKGDIAEGYSVSREKKESFPLTVTSAQKNPTAFYLCASSPGLAPQGEQYFGPGTRLTVT.

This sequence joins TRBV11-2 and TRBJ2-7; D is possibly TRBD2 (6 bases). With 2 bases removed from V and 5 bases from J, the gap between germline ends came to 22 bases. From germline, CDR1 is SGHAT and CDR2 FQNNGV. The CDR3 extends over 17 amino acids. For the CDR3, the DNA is TGTGCCAGCAGCTTATTGACCGGAGGGCCCCACGACCACGAGCAGTACTTC. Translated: CASSLLTGGPHDHEQYF.

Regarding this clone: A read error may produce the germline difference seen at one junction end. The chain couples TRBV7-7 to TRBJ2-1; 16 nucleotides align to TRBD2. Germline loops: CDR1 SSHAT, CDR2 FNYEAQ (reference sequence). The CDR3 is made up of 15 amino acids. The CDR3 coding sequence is TGTGCTAGCAGTTTGGGACTAGCGGGAGGGAATGAGCAGTTCTTC. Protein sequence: CASSLGLAGGNEQFF.